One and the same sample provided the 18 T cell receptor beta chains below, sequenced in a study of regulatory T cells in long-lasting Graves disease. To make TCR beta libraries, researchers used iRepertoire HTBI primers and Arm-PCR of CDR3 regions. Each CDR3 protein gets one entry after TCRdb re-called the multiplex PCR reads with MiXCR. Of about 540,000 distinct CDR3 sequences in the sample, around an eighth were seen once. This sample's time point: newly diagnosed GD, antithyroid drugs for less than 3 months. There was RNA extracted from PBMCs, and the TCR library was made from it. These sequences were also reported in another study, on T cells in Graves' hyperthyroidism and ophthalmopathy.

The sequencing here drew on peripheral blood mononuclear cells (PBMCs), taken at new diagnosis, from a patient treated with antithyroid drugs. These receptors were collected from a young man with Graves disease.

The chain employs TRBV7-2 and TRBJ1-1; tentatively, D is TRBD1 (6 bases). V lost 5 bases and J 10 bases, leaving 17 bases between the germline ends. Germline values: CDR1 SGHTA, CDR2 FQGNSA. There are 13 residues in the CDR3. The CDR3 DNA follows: TGTGCCAGCAGCCCCGGAGGGGGGGCAGCAGCTTTCTTT. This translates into CASSPGGGAAAFF.

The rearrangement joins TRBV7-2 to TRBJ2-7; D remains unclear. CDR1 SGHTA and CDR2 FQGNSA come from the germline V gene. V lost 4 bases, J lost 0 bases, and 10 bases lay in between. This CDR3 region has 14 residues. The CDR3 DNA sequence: TGTGCCAGCAGCTACACGACCTTCTCCTACGAGCAGTACTTC. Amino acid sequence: CASSYTTFSYEQYF.

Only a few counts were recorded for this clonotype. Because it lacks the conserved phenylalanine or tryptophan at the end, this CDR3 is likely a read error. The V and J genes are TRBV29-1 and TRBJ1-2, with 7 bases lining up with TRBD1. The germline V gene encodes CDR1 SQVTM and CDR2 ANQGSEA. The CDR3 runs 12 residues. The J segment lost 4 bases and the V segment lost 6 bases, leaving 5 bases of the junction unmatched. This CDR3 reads CSVNDRAYGYTS. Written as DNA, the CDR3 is TGCAGCGTCAACGACAGGGCCTATGGCTACACCTCC.

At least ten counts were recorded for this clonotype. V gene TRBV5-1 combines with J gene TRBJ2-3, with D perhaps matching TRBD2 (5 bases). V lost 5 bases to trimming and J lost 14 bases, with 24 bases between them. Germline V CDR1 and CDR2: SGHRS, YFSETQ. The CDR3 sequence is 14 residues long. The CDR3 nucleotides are TGCGCCAGCAGTCCCGACAACGACCTAAGTGAGGGGTATTTT. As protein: CASSPDNDLSEGYF.

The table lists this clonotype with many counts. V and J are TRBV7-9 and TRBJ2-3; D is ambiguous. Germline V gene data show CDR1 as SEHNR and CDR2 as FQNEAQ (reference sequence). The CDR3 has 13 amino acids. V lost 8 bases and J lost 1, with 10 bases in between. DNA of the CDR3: TGTGCCAGCGGCCTTGGAGGCACAGATACGCAGTATTTT. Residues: CASGLGGTDTQYF. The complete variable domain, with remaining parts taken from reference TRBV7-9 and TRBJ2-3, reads DTGVSQNPRHKITKRGQNVTFRCDPISEHNRLYWYRQTLGQGPEFLTYFQNEAQLEKSRLLSDRFSAERPKGSFSTLEIQRTEQGDSAMYLCASGLGGTDTQYFGPGTRLTVL.

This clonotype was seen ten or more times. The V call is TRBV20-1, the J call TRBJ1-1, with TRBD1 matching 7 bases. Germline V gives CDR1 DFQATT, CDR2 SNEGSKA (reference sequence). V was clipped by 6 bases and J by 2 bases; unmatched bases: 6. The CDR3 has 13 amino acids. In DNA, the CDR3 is TGCAGTGCGGTCGGGACAGACAACACTGAAGCTTTCTTT. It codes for CSAVGTDNTEAFF.

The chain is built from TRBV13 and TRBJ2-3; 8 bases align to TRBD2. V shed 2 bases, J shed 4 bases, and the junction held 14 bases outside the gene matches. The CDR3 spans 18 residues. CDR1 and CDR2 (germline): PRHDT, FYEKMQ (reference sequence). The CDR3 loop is CASSLTVARAGDPDTQYF. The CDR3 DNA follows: TGTGCCAGCAGCTTAACGGTAGCGAGAGCGGGAGATCCAGATACGCAGTATTTT.

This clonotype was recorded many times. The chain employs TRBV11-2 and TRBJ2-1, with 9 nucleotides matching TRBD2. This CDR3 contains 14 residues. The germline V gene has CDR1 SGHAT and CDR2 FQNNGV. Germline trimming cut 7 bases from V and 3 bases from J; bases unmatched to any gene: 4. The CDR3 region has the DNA TGTGCCAGCACTGTGACTAGCGGCTACAATGAGCAGTTCTTC. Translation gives CASTVTSGYNEQFF. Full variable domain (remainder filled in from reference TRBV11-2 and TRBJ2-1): EAGVAQSPRYKIIEKRQSVAFWCNPISGHATLYWYQQILGQGPKLLIQFQNNGVVDDSQLPKDRFSAERLKGVDSTLKIQPAKLEDSAVYLCASTVTSGYNEQFFGPGTRLTVL.

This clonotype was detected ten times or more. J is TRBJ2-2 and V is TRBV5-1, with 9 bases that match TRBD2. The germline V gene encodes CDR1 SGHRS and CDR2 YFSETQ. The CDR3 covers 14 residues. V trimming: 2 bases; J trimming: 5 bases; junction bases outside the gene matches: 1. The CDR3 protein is CASSFSGRTGELFF. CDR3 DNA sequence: TGCGCCAGCAGCTTCAGCGGGAGGACCGGGGAGCTGTTTTTT.

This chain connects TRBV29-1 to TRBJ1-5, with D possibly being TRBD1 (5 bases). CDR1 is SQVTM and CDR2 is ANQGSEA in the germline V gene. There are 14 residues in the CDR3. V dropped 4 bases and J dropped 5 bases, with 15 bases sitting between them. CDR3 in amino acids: CSVVLPGYDQPQHF. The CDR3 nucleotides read TGCAGCGTTGTTCTTCCAGGGTACGATCAGCCCCAGCATTTT. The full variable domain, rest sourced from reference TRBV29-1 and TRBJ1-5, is SAVISQKPSRDICQRGTSLTIQCQVDSQVTMMFWYRQQPGQSLTLIATANQGSEATYESGFVIDKFPISRPNLTFSTLTVSNMSPEDSSIYLCSVVLPGYDQPQHFGDGTRLSIL.

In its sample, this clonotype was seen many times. The CDR3 spells CASRVGAMGNQPQHF. The CDR3 DNA is TGTGCCAGCAGAGTGGGGGCAATGGGCAATCAGCCCCAGCATTTT. The rearrangement joins TRBV27 to TRBJ1-5; possible D gene TRBD1, 6 bases. Trimming stripped 6 bases from V and 2 bases from J, with 14 bases between. Germline V lookup: CDR1 MNHEY, CDR2 SMNVEV (reference sequence). CDR3 length: 15 residues.

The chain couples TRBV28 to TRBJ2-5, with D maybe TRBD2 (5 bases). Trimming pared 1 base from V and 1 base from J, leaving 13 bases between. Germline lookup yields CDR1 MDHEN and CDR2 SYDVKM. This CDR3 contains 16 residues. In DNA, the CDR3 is TGTGCCAGCAGTTTATTCGAGAGGAGGAGCCAAGAGACCCAGTACTTC. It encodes CASSLFERRSQETQYF.

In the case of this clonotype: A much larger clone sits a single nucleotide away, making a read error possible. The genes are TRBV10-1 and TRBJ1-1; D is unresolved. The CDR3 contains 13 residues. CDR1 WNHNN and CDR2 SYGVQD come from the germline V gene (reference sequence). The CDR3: CASSVGINTGAFF. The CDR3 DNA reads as TGCGCCAGCAGTGTGGGCATTAACACTGGAGCTTTCTTT.

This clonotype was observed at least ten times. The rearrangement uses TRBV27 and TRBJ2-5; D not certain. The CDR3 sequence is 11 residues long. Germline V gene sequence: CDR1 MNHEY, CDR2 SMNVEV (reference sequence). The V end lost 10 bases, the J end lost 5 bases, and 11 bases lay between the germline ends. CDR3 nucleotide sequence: TGTGCCACCAGAGCCGTCGAGACCCAGTACTTC. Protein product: CATRAVETQYF.

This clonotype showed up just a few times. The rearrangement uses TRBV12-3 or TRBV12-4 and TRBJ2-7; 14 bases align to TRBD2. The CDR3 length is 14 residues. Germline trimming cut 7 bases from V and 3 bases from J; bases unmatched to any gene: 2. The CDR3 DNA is TGTGCCAGCACCGGGACTAGCGGGGGCTACGAGCAGTACTTC. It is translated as CASTGTSGGYEQYF.

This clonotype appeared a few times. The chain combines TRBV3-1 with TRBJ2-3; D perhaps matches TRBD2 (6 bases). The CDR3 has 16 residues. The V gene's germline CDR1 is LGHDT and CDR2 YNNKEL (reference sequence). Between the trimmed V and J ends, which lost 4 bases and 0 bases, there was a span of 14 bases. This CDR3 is CASSPLGLSSTDTQYF. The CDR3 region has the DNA TGTGCCAGCAGCCCCCTGGGACTTTCTAGCACAGATACGCAGTATTTT.

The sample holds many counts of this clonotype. CDR3 sequence (DNA): TGTGCCAGCAGGTCCATTGGGCGTGGGACCTACAATGAGCAGTTCTTC. The encoded protein is CASRSIGRGTYNEQFF. This chain connects TRBV7-9 to TRBJ2-1; D ambiguous. This CDR3 contains 16 residues. From germline, CDR1 is SEHNR and CDR2 FQNEAQ (reference sequence). V was trimmed by 6 bases and J by 2 bases, leaving 17 bases between them. The full variable domain, completed using reference TRBV7-9 and TRBJ2-1, is DTGVSQNPRHKITKRGQNVTFRCDPISEHNRLYWYRQTLGQGPEFLTYFQNEAQLEKSRLLSDRFSAERPKGSFSTLEIQRTEQGDSAMYLCASRSIGRGTYNEQFFGPGTRLTVL.

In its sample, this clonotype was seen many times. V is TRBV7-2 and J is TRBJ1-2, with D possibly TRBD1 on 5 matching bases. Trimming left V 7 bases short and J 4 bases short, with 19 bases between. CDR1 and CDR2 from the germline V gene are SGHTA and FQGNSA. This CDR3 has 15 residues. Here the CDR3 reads CASTPAPTGTYGYTF. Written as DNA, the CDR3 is TGTGCCAGCACCCCCGCCCCCACAGGAACCTATGGCTACACCTTC.